These 12 T cell receptor beta chains came from one sample sequenced in a study of cytomegalovirus exposure and HLA in healthy donors listed by TCRdb under 2017. The protocol used for the library was the immunoSEQ multiplex PCR assay. The multiplex PCR relied on a mix of 60 forward primers for TCR Vbeta segments and 13 reverse primers for TCR Jbeta segments. TCRdb took over this immuneACCESS table, retaining in-frame rearrangements with V and J assigned. Such tables are incomplete; in checked studies, under half of the missing clones stem from an unresolved V gene, and the remainder is unexplained. The sample table holds over 100,000 clones, of which around three quarters were seen once. The ten largest clones capture roughly 8.2% of the sample. Material for sequencing was PBMCs. These receptors came from a woman aged 50 to 60 in good health and CMV-seropositive.

This rearrangement joins TRBV2 to TRBJ1-1, with TRBD1 as a possible D gene (6 bases). Trimming removed 6 bases at V and 4 bases at J, with 15 bases between. This CDR3 region has 14 residues. CDR1 and CDR2 (germline): SNHLY, FYNNEI. The CDR3 spells CASRAQGRGTEAFF. CDR3 bases: TGTGCCAGCAGGGCACAGGGTAGGGGCACTGAAGCTTTCTTT.

V usage is TRBV7-2 and J usage is TRBJ2-1; 7 bases are shared with TRBD1. Trimming took 2 bases from V and 8 from J; bases not matched to a gene: 6. The germline CDR1 and CDR2 sequences are SGHTA and FQGNSA. This CDR3 is 14 amino acids long. CDR3: CASSLNRGRDEQFF. The CDR3 nucleotides are TGTGCCAGCAGCTTAAACAGGGGCAGGGATGAGCAGTTCTTC.

This clone was detected only once. V gene TRBV6-1 combines with J gene TRBJ1-6; 7 bases fit TRBD1. V was pared by 5 bases and J by 10 bases, with 5 bases of the junction left unmatched. This CDR3 has 13 residues. Germline V gene data show CDR1 as MNHNS and CDR2 as SASEGT. The CDR3 DNA reads TGTGCCAGCAGTCGAGACAGGGTCTCACCCCTCCACTTT. Its protein is CASSRDRVSPLHF.

This clone has only a few counts. The chain couples TRBV6-5 to TRBJ1-3; D not certain. CDR3 size: 13 residues. The germline CDR1 and CDR2 sequences are MNHEY and SVGAGI. Deletions cut 6 bases from V and 1 base from J, with 7 bases between. CDR3 nucleotides: TGTGCCAGCAGGGCGGATTCTGGAAACACCATATATTTT. Protein sequence: CASRADSGNTIYF.

The J gene is TRBJ1-2, the V gene TRBV9, with 12 bases fitting TRBD1. The CDR3 loop spans 18 amino acids. Germline V lookup: CDR1 SGDLS, CDR2 YYNGEE. V trimming: 2 bases; J trimming: 8 bases; junction bases outside the gene matches: 16. In DNA form, the CDR3 reads TGTGCCAGCAGCGTCCCCCCGGGACAGGGGGCGCGAGAGGTCGGCTACACCTTC. This encodes CASSVPPGQGAREVGYTF.

The chain has TRBV5-4 and TRBJ1-6; 9 nucleotides agree with TRBD1. CDR3 length: 15 amino acids. Germline CDR1 reads SGHNT; CDR2 reads YYREEE (reference sequence). With V trimmed by 5 bases and J by 7 bases, 7 bases remained unmatched. The CDR3 nucleotides read TGTGCCAGCAGTGGGAACAGGGGGCAAAATTCACCCCTCCACTTT. It codes for CASSGNRGQNSPLHF.

This chain links TRBV5-4 with TRBJ2-5, with D tentatively TRBD1 (6 bases). V dropped 1 base and J dropped 3 bases, with 7 bases sitting between them. The CDR3 length is 13 residues. Germline-derived CDR1 and CDR2 are SGHNT and YYREEE (reference sequence). The CDR3 loop reads CASSLKGEETQYF. CDR3 DNA: TGTGCCAGCAGCTTGAAGGGGGAAGAGACCCAGTACTTC.

The J gene is TRBJ2-3, the V gene TRBV7-2, with D tentatively TRBD2 (6 bases). Trimming shortened V by 1 base and J by 1 base, and 12 bases separated the two germline ends. This CDR3 comprises 16 residues. The germline CDR1 and CDR2 sequences are SGHTA and FQGNSA. The CDR3 DNA sequence: TGTGCCAGCAGCTTAGTGCCGGGAGAGGGCACAGATACGCAGTATTTT. Residues: CASSLVPGEGTDTQYF.

The V gene is TRBV4-3, the J gene TRBJ1-4; D perhaps matches TRBD1 (6 bases). Germline CDR1 reads LGHNA; CDR2 reads YSLEER. The CDR3 runs 13 residues. V was clipped by 1 base and J by 7 bases, with 7 bases between them. CDR3 in DNA: TGCGCCAGCAGCCAAGTAGGGGGTGAAAAACTGTTTTTT. This encodes CASSQVGGEKLFF.

As for this clone: A read error may produce the germline difference seen at one junction end. The rearrangement uses TRBV6-1 and TRBJ2-6; D might be TRBD1 (5 bases). Germline V lookup: CDR1 MNHNS, CDR2 SASEGT. The CDR3 extends over 15 amino acids. The CDR3 loop reads CASSRDSSGANGLTF. As DNA, the CDR3 is TGTGCCAGCAGTCGAGACAGCTCTGGGGCCAACGGCCTGACTTTC.

V usage is TRBV9 and J usage is TRBJ2-2; a weak D match, TRBD1 (7 bases). The length of the CDR3 is 17 residues. Germline V gene data show CDR1 as SGDLS and CDR2 as YYNGEE. V was shortened by 4 bases and J by 1 base, with 17 bases between the two germline ends. In nucleotides, the CDR3 is TGTGCCAGCAGCCCCCGCGGGACAGTGCGGAACACCGGGGAGCTGTTTTTT. Amino acids: CASSPRGTVRNTGELFF.

The J gene is TRBJ2-2, the V gene TRBV7-8; TRBD1 is a possible D gene (6 bases). Germline values: CDR1 SGHVS, CDR2 FQNEAQ. The CDR3 sequence is 16 residues long. With 2 bases removed from V and 5 bases from J, the gap between germline ends came to 15 bases. In DNA form, the CDR3 reads TGTGCCAGCAGCTTACAGGACAGCTCCTTTACCGGGGAGCTGTTTTTT. It codes for CASSLQDSSFTGELFF.